This is a list of T cell receptor beta chains from one sample in a study of radiotherapy plus CTLA-4 blockade in lung cancer. Measured with immunoSEQ multiplex PCR; TCRdb has only the in-frame clones, and not every one. The repertoire has tens of thousands of clones, 79% of them found once; the top ten carry about 9.1%. Here the sequenced sample was peripheral blood, taken from a patient treated with radiotherapy plus ipilimumab. All receptors derive from a human donor with non-small cell lung cancer who had a complete response to radiotherapy plus ipilimumab. Each CDR3 is given with its conserved first and last residue. A D gene is named only where the DNA matches it firmly. Part of the rows lack a size; the others show once, few, many or a class for expanded clones.

abundance,v_gene,j_gene,d_gene,CDR3aa,CDR3nt
NA,TRBV6-5,TRBJ2-1,NA,CASSRDSHSYNEQFF,TGTGCCAGCAGTCGGGACTCCCACTCCTACAATGAGCAGTTCTTC
NA,TRBV5-6,TRBJ1-1,NA,CASSLPYEGTEAFF,TGTGCCAGCAGCTTGCCCTACGAAGGGACTGAAGCTTTCTTT
NA,TRBV7-2,TRBJ2-1,TRBD2,CASSPKAGVYNEQFF,TGTGCCAGCAGCCCAAAAGCGGGGGTTTACAATGAGCAGTTCTTC
NA,TRBV11-3,TRBJ2-1,TRBD2,CASSGEGTSGPLSSYNEQFF,TGTGCCAGCAGTGGCGAGGGGACTAGCGGTCCTCTGAGCTCCTACAATGAGCAGTTCTTC
NA,TRBV5-4,TRBJ2-1,NA,CASSLPEGGDEQFF,TGTGCAAGCAGCTTGCCGGAGGGGGGCGATGAGCAGTTCTTC
NA,TRBV6-1,TRBJ2-3,TRBD2,CASSRTSGTSDTQYF,TGTGCCAGCAGCCGGACTAGCGGGACATCAGATACGCAGTATTTT
once,TRBV7-8,TRBJ1-1,NA,CASSLSQPTEAFF,TGTGCCAGCAGCTTATCCCAACCCACTGAAGCTTTCTTT
once,TRBV4-3,TRBJ1-4,NA,CASSQYGARAFNEKLFF,TGCGCCAGCAGCCAGTATGGCGCTCGGGCATTTAATGAAAAACTGTTTTTT
NA,TRBV5-4,TRBJ1-2,NA,CASSKEGVPNYGYTF,TGTGCCAGCAGCAAGGAAGGGGTCCCAAACTATGGCTACACCTTC
few,TRBV10-1,TRBJ1-1,NA,CASSESNAGTEAFF,TGCGCCAGCAGTGAGTCCAACGCGGGCACTGAAGCTTTCTTT
once,TRBV5-1,TRBJ2-3,NA,CASSLTAGQNTQYF,TGCGCCAGCAGCTTAACGGCGGGTCAAAATACGCAGTATTTT
NA,TRBV12-5,TRBJ2-5,NA,CASGLVSPGETQYF,TGTGCTAGTGGTTTGGTTTCCCCCGGTGAGACCCAGTACTTC
NA,TRBV5-8,TRBJ1-5,NA,CASSLEEKPQHF,TGTGCCAGCAGCTTGGAGGAGAAGCCCCAGCATTTT
NA,TRBV11-2,TRBJ2-4,NA,CASSLSQGLAKNIQYF,TGTGCCAGCAGCTTATCACAGGGCCTAGCCAAAAACATTCAGTACTTC
few,TRBV28,TRBJ2-7,NA,CASSLGGALTYEQYF,TGTGCCAGCAGTCTGGGGGGGGCTCTTACCTACGAGCAGTACTTC
few,TRBV30,TRBJ1-4,TRBD1,CAWSRSGGAEKLFF,TGTGCCTGGAGTCGGTCAGGGGGCGCAGAAAAACTGTTTTTT
NA,TRBV9,TRBJ1-5,NA,CASSVTGGSNQPQHF,TGTGCCAGCAGCGTAACTGGGGGGAGCAATCAGCCCCAGCATTTT
few,TRBV7-2,TRBJ2-7,TRBD2,CASSTSGGRIYEQYF,TGTGCCAGCAGCACTAGCGGGGGCCGCATCTACGAGCAGTACTTC
NA,TRBV13,TRBJ1-1,NA,CASSLNRGRNTEAFF,TGTGCCAGCAGCTTAAACCGGGGGCGGAACACTGAAGCTTTCTTT
once,TRBV11-3,TRBJ2-2,NA,CASSLDTGELFF,TGTGCCAGCAGCTTGGACACCGGGGAGCTGTTTTTT
NA,TRBV19,TRBJ2-2,TRBD2,CASSTQLAGGYTGELFF,TGTGCCAGTAGTACCCAACTAGCGGGGGGGTACACCGGGGAGCTGTTTTTT
NA,TRBV27,TRBJ2-7,NA,CASSPGFMYEQYF,TGTGCCAGCAGTCCCGGGTTTATGTACGAGCAGTACTTC
few,TRBV7-2,TRBJ1-2,TRBD1,CASSSTGGLNGYTF,TGTGCCAGCAGCTCGACAGGGGGCCTCAATGGCTACACCTTC
once,TRBV5-6,TRBJ1-2,TRBD1,CASSFHRGGGYTF,TGTGCCAGCAGCTTCCACAGGGGCGGCGGCTACACCTTC
NA,TRBV28,TRBJ2-1,TRBD1,CASSPLRTGYNEQFF,TGTGCCAGCAGTCCACTTAGGACAGGCTACAATGAGCAGTTCTTC
NA,TRBV12-5,TRBJ1-3,NA,CASGLGGRGRTVSGNTIYF,TGTGCTAGTGGTTTGGGGGGGCGCGGCCGAACTGTCTCTGGAAACACCATATATTTT
NA,TRBV12-5,TRBJ2-1,TRBD1,CASGLLTGTGGVEQFF,TGTGCTAGTGGTTTGTTGACCGGGACAGGGGGCGTTGAGCAGTTCTTC
NA,TRBV10-1,TRBJ2-6,NA,CASSPSGANVLTF,TGCGCCAGCAGTCCCTCTGGGGCCAACGTCCTGACTTTC
NA,TRBV2,TRBJ1-1,TRBD1,CASSDRRDRSWNTEAFF,TGTGCCAGCAGTGACCGCCGGGACAGGTCATGGAACACTGAAGCTTTCTTT
NA,TRBV19,TRBJ2-5,TRBD2,CASSATSGQETQYF,TGTGCCAGTAGTGCAACTAGCGGCCAAGAGACCCAGTACTTC
once,TRBV18,TRBJ2-7,NA,CASSPRQAGYYEQYF,TGTGCCAGCTCACCACGACAGGCCGGCTACTACGAGCAGTACTTC
once,TRBV11-2,TRBJ1-2,NA,CASSLDLRGYTF,TGTGCCAGCAGCTTAGATCTACGAGGCTACACCTTC
few,TRBV4-1,TRBJ1-2,TRBD1,CASSQDTGQDYGYTF,TGCGCCAGCAGCCAAGATACGGGACAGGACTATGGCTACACCTTC
NA,TRBV9,TRBJ2-3,TRBD2,CASSSGTSGGWRTDTQYF,TGTGCCAGCAGCTCCGGGACTAGCGGGGGCTGGAGGACAGATACGCAGTATTTT
NA,TRBV5-6,TRBJ2-7,NA,CASSTGAANYEQYF,TGTGCCAGCAGCACCGGTGCGGCGAACTACGAGCAGTACTTC
NA,TRBV18,TRBJ1-2,NA,CASSQGTNYGYTF,TGTGCCAGCTCACAAGGGACCAACTATGGCTACACCTTC
NA,TRBV9,TRBJ1-2,NA,CASSVAQAGNYGYTF,TGTGCCAGCAGCGTAGCTCAGGCAGGGAACTATGGCTACACCTTC
NA,TRBV6-4,TRBJ2-1,TRBD2,CASSDSWTRRPINEQFF,TGTGCCAGCAGTGACTCGTGGACTAGACGCCCCATCAATGAGCAGTTCTTC
NA,TRBV4-3,TRBJ2-2,TRBD1,CASSPRTGANGELFF,TGCGCCAGCAGCCCGCGGACAGGGGCGAACGGGGAGCTGTTTTTT